This entry lists 20 T cell receptor beta chains sequenced from one sample in a study of cytomegalovirus exposure and HLA in healthy donors. Researchers ran the PCR with 60 Vbeta and 13 Jbeta primers. Some clones are missing from TCRdb's copy, which holds only in-frame ones; the method was immunoSEQ multiplex PCR. Of roughly 20,000 clones listed, less than 85% are singletons. The specimen was PBMCs. The receptors here all came from a human donor in good health.

The rearrangement joins TRBV27 to TRBJ2-3, with 7 nucleotides matching TRBD2. The CDR3 consists of 14 residues. V trimming: 7 bases; J trimming: 1 base; junction bases outside the gene matches: 5. CDR1 and CDR2 (germline): MNHEY, SMNVEV (reference sequence). The CDR3 is CASTWGRGTDTQYF. The CDR3 nucleotides are TGTGCCAGCACGTGGGGGAGGGGCACAGATACGCAGTATTTT.

This clone has a single count. This rearrangement joins TRBV11-2 to TRBJ2-1; 13 bases are shared with TRBD2. Germline V lookup: CDR1 SGHAT, CDR2 FQNNGV. Germline trimming cut 1 base from V and 7 bases from J; bases unmatched to any gene: 1. This CDR3 spans 15 amino acids. CDR3 loop: CASSLGTSGSNEQFF. In DNA, the CDR3 is TGTGCCAGCAGCTTAGGGACTAGCGGGAGTAATGAGCAGTTCTTC.

In its sample, this clone was seen once. This chain links TRBV7-8 with TRBJ1-1; D call uncertain. The germline CDR1 and CDR2 sequences are SGHVS and FQNEAQ. The V end lost 1 base, the J end lost 3 bases, and 15 bases lay between the germline ends. The CDR3 contains 16 residues. As DNA, the CDR3 is TGTGCCAGCAGCTTAGGAACGGAGGGTAGTCACACTGAAGCTTTCTTT. This sequence encodes CASSLGTEGSHTEAFF.

This rearrangement joins TRBV18 to TRBJ2-2; weak D call: TRBD2 (5 bases). Germline V gene lookup returns CDR1 KGHSH and CDR2 LQKENI. Deletions cut 5 bases from V and 5 bases from J, with 27 bases between. The CDR3 totals 19 residues. The CDR3 DNA reads as TGTGCCAGCTCAGGTTCCCTGGGAGCCTTCGTTCCCACTACCGGGGAGCTGTTTTTT. This encodes CASSGSLGAFVPTTGELFF.

The chain links TRBV19 to TRBJ2-1; 9 bases are shared with TRBD1. J lost 4 bases, V lost 7 bases, and 5 bases had no gene match. This CDR3 spans 14 amino acids. Germline CDR1 is LNHDA and CDR2 is SQIVND (reference sequence). CDR3 sequence reads: CASKQGAQYNEQFF. The CDR3, as DNA: TGTGCCAGTAAACAGGGGGCACAGTACAATGAGCAGTTCTTC.

The chain is built from TRBV7-8 and TRBJ2-2, with 9 bases fitting TRBD2. V was clipped by 5 bases and J by 8 bases; unmatched bases: 12. This CDR3 contains 16 residues. Germline CDR1 and CDR2: SGHVS and FQNEAQ. The DNA of the CDR3 is TGTGCCAGCAGCCGGATCGGGCTAGCGGGAAAAGGGGAGCTGTTTTTT. This codes for CASSRIGLAGKGELFF.

This rearrangement joins TRBV7-3 to TRBJ1-2; D gene uncertain. Trimming pared 1 base from V and 0 bases from J, leaving 21 bases between. Germline V gives CDR1 SGHTA, CDR2 FQGTGA. The CDR3 runs 19 residues. In nucleotides, the CDR3 is TGTGCCAGCAGCTTAAACCCGCGCGGCAGCGCCACTACTAACTATGGCTACACCTTC. It is translated as CASSLNPRGSATTNYGYTF.

The J gene is TRBJ2-2, the V gene TRBV30; 10 bases align to TRBD1. Germline V CDR1 and CDR2: GTSNPN, SVGIG (reference sequence). The CDR3 sequence is 14 residues long. The J segment lost 8 bases and the V segment lost 4 bases, leaving 7 bases of the junction unmatched. The CDR3 loop is CAWTGTGAWGELFF. The CDR3 nucleotides read TGTGCCTGGACCGGGACAGGGGCGTGGGGGGAGCTGTTTTTT.

The rearrangement links TRBV11-2 to TRBJ2-1, with D hard to call. Germline CDR1 SGHAT, CDR2 FQNNGV. Trimming pared 4 bases from V and 5 bases from J, leaving 12 bases between. The CDR3 length is 14 residues. CDR3 loop: CASSWAGSNNEQFF. DNA of the CDR3: TGTGCCAGCAGCTGGGCTGGGTCTAACAATGAGCAGTTCTTC.

This clone was recorded a few times. The CDR3 region is CASSYEQLQYNEQFF. CDR3 bases: TGTGCCAGCAGTTACGAACAGCTACAATACAATGAGCAGTTCTTC. The chain carries TRBV6-6 and TRBJ2-1; D not certain. CDR3 size: 15 residues. Deletions cut 2 bases from V and 4 bases from J, with 12 bases between. The V gene's germline CDR1 is MNHNY and CDR2 SVGAGI (reference sequence).

The rearrangement joins TRBV6-5 to TRBJ1-1, with 7 bases fitting TRBD1. V trimming: 6 bases; J trimming: 6 bases; junction bases outside the gene matches: 7. Per germline, CDR1 MNHEY and CDR2 SVGAGI. The CDR3 sequence is 13 residues long. This chain's CDR3 is CASSRGVRAEAFF. The CDR3, as DNA: TGTGCCAGCAGCAGGGGGGTACGGGCTGAAGCTTTCTTT.

V gene TRBV11-2 combines with J gene TRBJ2-3, with TRBD2 matching 9 bases. Germline V gives CDR1 SGHAT, CDR2 FQNNGV. The CDR3 totals 14 residues. The junction had 3 bases not matched to a gene; V was cut back by 5 bases and J by 3 bases. CDR3 in amino acids: CASSPGLATDTQYF. DNA for the CDR3: TGTGCCAGCAGCCCGGGACTAGCAACAGATACGCAGTATTTT.

This clone is a singleton in its sample. This chain connects TRBV15 to TRBJ2-3; 7 bases match TRBD1. Germline V gene lookup returns CDR1 LNHNV and CDR2 YYDKDF (reference sequence). Trimming removed 7 bases from V and 2 bases from J; junction bases left unmatched: 9. This CDR3 region has 15 residues. In DNA, the CDR3 is TGTGCCACCAAGGACAGGTCCTTTATCACAGATACGCAGTATTTT. Translated: CATKDRSFITDTQYF. Filled out from reference TRBV15 and TRBJ2-3, the complete variable domain reads DAMVIQNPRYQVTQFGKPVTLSCSQTLNHNVMYWYQQKSSQAPKLLFHYYDKDFNNEADTPDNFQSRRPNTSFCFLDIRSPGLGDTAMYLCATKDRSFITDTQYFGPGTRLTVL.

The chain links TRBV30 to TRBJ2-7; perhaps TRBD2 as D (6 bases). This CDR3 is 13 amino acids long. Trimming removed 5 bases from V and 6 bases from J, with 17 bases in between. Germline loops: CDR1 GTSNPN, CDR2 SVGIG (reference sequence). CDR3 DNA sequence: TGTGCCTGGGGGGGGTCCAAGGCGGGCGAGCAGTACTTC. It specifies CAWGGSKAGEQYF.

Points on this clone: Here the CDR3 omits its conserved ending phenylalanine or tryptophan, so a read error is the likely source. The chain links TRBV18 to TRBJ1-2; D not certain. CDR3 size: 13 residues. Between the trimmed V and J ends, which lost 3 bases and 8 bases, there was a span of 13 bases. CDR1 and CDR2 from the germline V gene are KGHSH and LQKENI. CDR3 protein: CASSPRVASGYTL. The DNA for the CDR3 is TGTGCCAGCTCACCGAGGGTAGCGTCGGGCTACACCCTC.

The chain couples TRBV14 to TRBJ2-1; 11 nucleotides agree with TRBD2. V gave up 5 bases and J gave up 3 bases; unmatched junction bases: 3. CDR1 is SGHDN and CDR2 is FVKESK in the germline V gene. The CDR3 spans 15 residues. CDR3 region: CASSYGTSGYNEQFF. For the CDR3, the DNA is TGTGCCAGCAGCTACGGGACTAGCGGCTACAATGAGCAGTTCTTC.

This clone turned up a few times. The rearrangement uses TRBV4-1 and TRBJ2-1, with no clear D. The length of the CDR3 is 15 residues. Germline V gene sequence: CDR1 MGHRA, CDR2 YSYEKL. The V gene lost 6 bases and the J gene lost 8 bases, with 20 bases spanning the gap. The CDR3 loop is CASSELTLTGDEQFF. The CDR3 DNA reads as TGCGCCAGCAGTGAGCTCACGTTGACCGGAGATGAGCAGTTCTTC.

The genes are TRBV19 and TRBJ2-1; 10 bases line up with TRBD2. Germline V gene data show CDR1 as LNHDA and CDR2 as SQIVND (reference sequence). The CDR3 length is 22 residues. The V and J ends lost 7 bases and 0 bases, in that order; junction bases with no gene match: 24. The CDR3 sequence is CASTPSPGLKREGPGSYNEQFF. CDR3 nucleotides: TGTGCCAGTACCCCATCCCCAGGGCTCAAGCGGGAGGGCCCAGGCTCCTACAATGAGCAGTTCTTC.

This chain joins TRBV30 and TRBJ1-6; no clear D. Trimming took off 4 bases at V and 7 bases at J, with 2 bases between the two ends. The CDR3 covers 10 residues. Germline V lookup: CDR1 GTSNPN, CDR2 SVGIG (reference sequence). The CDR3 nucleotides are TGTGCCTGGACAAATTCACCCCTCCACTTT. Translating gives CAWTNSPLHF.

The chain has TRBV5-1 and TRBJ1-4; 7 bases are shared with TRBD1. J gave up 7 bases and V 4 bases, and 7 bases lay outside the gene matches. The CDR3 loop spans 14 amino acids. The V gene's germline CDR1 is SGHRS and CDR2 YFSETQ. The CDR3 sequence: CASSPRQGGEKLFF. For the CDR3, the DNA is TGCGCCAGCAGCCCCAGACAGGGTGGTGAAAAACTGTTTTTT.